This note documents a single TCR beta chain sequence. Germline trimming cut 2 bases from V and 3 bases from J; bases unmatched to any gene: 2. Germline CDR1 SGHRS, CDR2 YFSETQ. The CDR3 spans 15 residues. TCRdb re-called the RT-PCR reads through MiXCR, storing one row per CDR3 protein. This table holds about 650,000 distinct CDR3 sequences, approximately 15% found once. This sample was included in a study of response to subunit inactivated influenza vaccine. The sequence came from a man in his fifties who received an inactivated influenza vaccine. The material was PBMCs from blood, obtained around 15 days before vaccination. V gene TRBV5-1 combines with J gene TRBJ2-1; 10 positions match TRBD1. For the CDR3, the DNA is TGCGCCAGCAGCTTCAGGACAGGGGGCTACAATGAGCAGTTCTTC. Translation gives CASSFRTGGYNEQFF.